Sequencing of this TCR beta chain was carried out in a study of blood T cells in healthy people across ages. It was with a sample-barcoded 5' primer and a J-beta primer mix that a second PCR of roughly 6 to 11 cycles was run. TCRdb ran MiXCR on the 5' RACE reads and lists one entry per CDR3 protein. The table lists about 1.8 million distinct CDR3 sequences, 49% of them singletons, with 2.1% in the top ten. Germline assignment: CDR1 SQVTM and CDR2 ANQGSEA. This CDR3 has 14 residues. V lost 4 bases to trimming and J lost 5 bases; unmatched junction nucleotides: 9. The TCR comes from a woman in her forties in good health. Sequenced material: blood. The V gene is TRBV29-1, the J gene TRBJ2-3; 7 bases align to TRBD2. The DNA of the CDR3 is TGCAGCGTTGGAAGGGGCGGGGGAGGAGATACGCAGTATTTT. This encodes CSVGRGGGGDTQYF.